This T cell receptor (beta chain) was sequenced during a study of blood T cell repertoires in COVID-19. The wider study: The study drew acute and convalescent COVID-19 samples from the United States, Italy and Spain. PBMCs, B-cell-depleted T cells, or T cells provided the cDNA or gDNA that made up the material.

In terms of age and location, participants ranged from about 18 to 100 years and lived in about 25 US areas. Allocation to cohorts depended on clinical history reported by the participants. Assay used: immunoSEQ multiplex PCR; TCRdb lists only in-frame clones, some missing. The table shows 330,000 or so clones, with about 88% occurring only once. From germline, CDR1 is SEHNR and CDR2 FQNEAQ (reference sequence). The CDR3 extends over 11 amino acids. Concerning this clone: Sequence at one end of the junction differs from germline and may be a read error.

The sequence derives from a woman aged 25-40 years who had been exposed to COVID-19. The rearrangement uses TRBV7-9 and TRBJ2-2; no reliable D call. The sequencing sample was made of PBMCs or T cells enriched from blood (not recorded which). This chain's CDR3 is CATSDKRELFF. CDR3 nucleotides: TGTGCCACCAGCGACAAGAGGGAGCTGTTTTTT.